One sample yielded the 18 T cell receptor beta chains listed below, sequenced in a study of STAT5B mutations in CD4+ large granular lymphocyte leukemia. Using immunoSEQ multiplex PCR, the repertoire was profiled, and TCRdb retains in-frame clones only, with some absent. The sample has approximately 32,000 clones, around 88% seen once. The sample consisted of CD4+ T cells from blood buffy coats. The receptors come from a human donor in good health.

This chain connects TRBV6-1 to TRBJ1-1; possible D gene TRBD1, 5 bases. Germline CDR1 reads MNHNS; CDR2 reads SASEGT. V lost 5 bases to trimming and J lost 2 bases, with 12 bases between them. The CDR3 totals 14 residues. CDR3 DNA: TGTGCCAGCAGTAAACTGACAGTAAACACTGAAGCTTTCTTT. This encodes CASSKLTVNTEAFF.

The V gene is TRBV27, the J gene TRBJ1-1; 12 nucleotides agree with TRBD1. Germline V gene data show CDR1 as MNHEY and CDR2 as SMNVEV (reference sequence). The V and J ends lost 5 bases and 5 bases, in that order; junction bases with no gene match: 9. The CDR3 sequence is 16 residues long. CDR3 residues: CASSGRDRGRATEAFF. The CDR3 coding sequence is TGTGCCAGCAGTGGAAGGGACAGGGGGCGTGCGACTGAAGCTTTCTTT.

CDR3 sequence (DNA): TGTGCCAGCAGCCGGGGACGGGTCTACGAGCAGTACTTC. Translation: CASSRGRVYEQYF. This chain joins TRBV5-6 and TRBJ2-7, with D tentatively TRBD1 or TRBD2 (5 bases each). Trimming removed 4 bases from V and 3 bases from J, with 11 bases in between. CDR1 and CDR2 (germline): SGHDT, YYEEEE. CDR3 length equals 13 residues.

This clone was found a few times. The rearrangement joins TRBV6-5 to TRBJ2-7; 8 nucleotides match TRBD2. Per the germline V gene, CDR1 is MNHEY and CDR2 is SVGAGI. The CDR3 length is 13 residues. After removal of 7 bases from V and 5 bases from J, the junction contained 7 bases not matched to a gene. The DNA of the CDR3 is TGTGCCAGCAAGGAGACTAGCGTCCACGAGCAGTACTTC. As protein: CASKETSVHEQYF.

This clone has just a few counts. The V gene is TRBV27, the J gene TRBJ1-1; D uncertain. The CDR3 spans 12 residues. V was pared by 3 bases and J by 1 base, with 3 bases between. The germline V gene encodes CDR1 MNHEY and CDR2 SMNVEV (reference sequence). The CDR3 here is CASSFANTEAFF. For the CDR3, the DNA is TGTGCCAGCAGTTTTGCGAACACTGAAGCTTTCTTT.

The V and J genes are TRBV6-4 and TRBJ2-2, with D perhaps matching TRBD1 or TRBD2 (5 bases each). The CDR3 length is 14 residues. V gave up 4 bases and J gave up 6 bases, with 12 bases separating them. Germline CDR1 MRHNA, CDR2 SNTAGT. CDR3 sequence (DNA): TGTGCCAGCAGTGTCGTCGAGGGGCCCGGGGAGCTGTTTTTT. Protein sequence: CASSVVEGPGELFF.

J is TRBJ2-3 and V is TRBV14; D is unclear. V shed 2 bases and J shed 2 bases, with 11 bases lying between them. This CDR3 comprises 15 residues. Germline assignment: CDR1 SGHDN and CDR2 FVKESK. DNA of the CDR3: TGTGCCAGCAGCCAAAATACGGGTACCACAGATACGCAGTATTTT. It translates to CASSQNTGTTDTQYF. Filled out from reference TRBV14 and TRBJ2-3, the complete variable domain reads EAGVTQFPSHSVIEKGQTVTLRCDPISGHDNLYWYRRVMGKEIKFLLHFVKESKQDESGMPNNRFLAERTGGTYSTLKVQPAELEDSGVYFCASSQNTGTTDTQYFGPGTRLTVL.

J is TRBJ2-7 and V is TRBV4-2; 10 bases agree with TRBD2. Losses at the gene ends were 1 base for V and 3 bases for J; bases not matched to a gene: 9. Germline loops: CDR1 LGHNA, CDR2 YNFKEQ. CDR3 length: 17 amino acids. The CDR3 here is CASSQASSGSFGYEQYF. The DNA for the CDR3 is TGTGCCAGCAGCCAAGCGTCTAGCGGGAGTTTCGGCTACGAGCAGTACTTC.

V usage is TRBV4-1 and J usage is TRBJ2-7; 9 bases are shared with TRBD1. V was clipped by 4 bases and J by 7 bases; unmatched bases: 8. Germline V gene lookup returns CDR1 MGHRA and CDR2 YSYEKL. This CDR3 comprises 14 residues. CDR3: CASSPTGGMREQYF. In DNA form, the CDR3 reads TGCGCCAGCAGCCCGACAGGGGGTATGCGGGAGCAGTACTTC.

A remark on this clone: One junction end disagrees with the germline gene, perhaps due to a read error. This sequence joins TRBV14 and TRBJ2-1, with 13 bases aligning to TRBD2. Germline CDR1 is SGHDN and CDR2 is FVKESK. The CDR3 totals 14 residues. The CDR3 loop reads CASSPRTSGGRGVF. The CDR3 bases are TGTGCCAGCAGCCCGCGGACTAGCGGGGGTCGAGGGGTCTTC.

The V and J genes are TRBV7-9 and TRBJ2-7; 7 nucleotides align to TRBD2. The CDR3 length is 17 residues. Germline V gives CDR1 SEHNR, CDR2 FQNEAQ (reference sequence). Trimming at V came to 2 bases and at J to 3 bases, leaving 13 bases not matched to a gene. The CDR3 here is CASSLTPWLADNYEQYF. Here the CDR3 DNA reads TGTGCCAGCAGCTTAACCCCCTGGCTAGCGGATAACTACGAGCAGTACTTC.

J is TRBJ1-2 and V is TRBV7-9, with D possibly being TRBD1 (6 bases). The CDR3 has 16 residues. CDR1 and CDR2 (germline): SEHNR, FQNEAQ (reference sequence). V lost 5 bases, J lost 2 bases, and 18 bases lay in between. The CDR3 here is CASSPVWGGANYGYTF. CDR3 DNA: TGTGCCAGCAGCCCAGTGTGGGGGGGGGCCAACTATGGCTACACCTTC.

V usage is TRBV18 and J usage is TRBJ2-2, with 7 bases lining up with TRBD1. The junction had 5 bases not matched to a gene; V was cut back by 7 bases and J by 3 bases. The length of the CDR3 is 14 residues. Germline CDR1 KGHSH, CDR2 LQKENI. The CDR3 here is CASYRTGYTGELFF. CDR3 sequence (DNA): TGTGCCAGCTACCGGACAGGATACACCGGGGAGCTGTTTTTT.

The V gene is TRBV19, the J gene TRBJ2-2, with 7 bases lining up with TRBD1. Germline CDR1 reads LNHDA; CDR2 reads SQIVND (reference sequence). Unmatched junction bases numbered 7, after V lost 1 base and J lost 5 bases. CDR3 length equals 16 residues. CDR3 amino acids: CASSIGQGGRTGELFF. CDR3 sequence (DNA): TGTGCCAGTAGTATAGGGCAAGGGGGCCGGACCGGGGAGCTGTTTTTT.

The rearrangement joins TRBV5-1 to TRBJ1-1; TRBD1 aligns across 9 bases. This CDR3 is 14 amino acids long. Unmatched junction bases numbered 7, after V lost 5 bases and J lost 5 bases. In germline, CDR1 is SGHRS, CDR2 YFSETQ. The CDR3 bases are TGCGCCAGCAGTCTTGGACAGGGGAGGACTGAAGCTTTCTTT. Translated, it gives CASSLGQGRTEAFF.

CDR3 sequence (DNA): TGTGCCAGCAGCCCCAACAGGAGGGGGGCTGAAGCTTTCTTT. Protein sequence: CASSPNRRGAEAFF. J is TRBJ1-1 and V is TRBV7-2; D is possibly TRBD1 (6 bases). This CDR3 contains 14 residues. The V end lost 5 bases, the J end lost 6 bases, and 16 bases lay between the germline ends. From germline, CDR1 is SGHTA and CDR2 FQGNSA.

V and J are TRBV14 and TRBJ2-1, with 13 bases fitting TRBD2. V shed 2 bases and J 7 bases; nucleotides not matched to a gene: 8. The germline V gene encodes CDR1 SGHDN and CDR2 FVKESK. CDR3 length: 17 amino acids. This chain's CDR3 is CASSQRLAGGLGNEQFF. The CDR3 DNA sequence: TGTGCCAGCAGCCAAAGACTAGCGGGAGGCCTAGGGAATGAGCAGTTCTTC.

The CDR3: CSVRIGLVSTDTQYF. The CDR3 bases are TGCAGCGTAAGAATCGGACTAGTAAGCACAGATACGCAGTATTTT. This sequence joins TRBV29-1 and TRBJ2-3; 7 nucleotides match TRBD2. The trim removed 6 bases at V and 0 bases at J, leaving 9 bases unmatched. The CDR3 runs to 15 residues. Germline V gives CDR1 SQVTM, CDR2 ANQGSEA.